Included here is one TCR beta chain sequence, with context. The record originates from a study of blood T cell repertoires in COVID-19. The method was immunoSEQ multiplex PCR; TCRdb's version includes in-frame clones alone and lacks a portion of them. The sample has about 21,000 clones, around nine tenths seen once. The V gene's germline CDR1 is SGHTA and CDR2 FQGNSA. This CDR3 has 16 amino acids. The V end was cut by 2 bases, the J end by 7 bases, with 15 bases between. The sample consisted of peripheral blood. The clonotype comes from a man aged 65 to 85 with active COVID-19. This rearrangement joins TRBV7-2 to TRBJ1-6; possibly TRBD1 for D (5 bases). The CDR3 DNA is TGTGCCAGCAGCTTAAGACAGTCCGTATCGAATTCACCCCTCCACTTT. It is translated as CASSLRQSVSNSPLHF. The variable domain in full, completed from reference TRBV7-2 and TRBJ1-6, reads GAGVSQSPSNKVTEKGKDVELRCDPISGHTALYWYRQSLGQGLEFLIYFQGNSAPDKSGLPSDRFSAERTGGSVSTLTIQRTQQEDSAVYLCASSLRQSVSNSPLHFGNGTRLTVT.